This T cell receptor beta chain was documented in a study of post-analysis software for immune sequencing data. Notes on the study in general: Relative to controls, patients had a handful of TRBV segments at higher frequency, with TRBV5-6, TRBV5-1 and TRBV20-1 among these. Normalized Chao1 diversity in multiple sclerosis patients fell significantly below that of controls.

This CDR3 is 15 amino acids long. The V gene's germline CDR1 is SGHRS and CDR2 YFSETQ. Notes on this clonotype: Antigen specificity is unknown.

Tagging with unique molecular identifiers was a feature of the TCR beta cDNA libraries. Each CDR3 protein is one row after TCRdb ran MiXCR on the PCR reads. The data show hundreds of thousands of distinct CDR3 sequences, roughly 30% seen once. The chain is built from TRBV5-1 and TRBJ2-7; 10 nucleotides match TRBD1. The end of the DNA fits TRBJ2-5 better, so the J call may be wrong. The sequenced material came from blood. This TCR was recovered from a girl aged 5 to 17 with multiple sclerosis. For the CDR3, the DNA is TGCGCCAGCAGCCGCCGGGACAGGGGAGGCGAGACCCAGTACTTC. Encoded protein: CASSRRDRGGETQYF.